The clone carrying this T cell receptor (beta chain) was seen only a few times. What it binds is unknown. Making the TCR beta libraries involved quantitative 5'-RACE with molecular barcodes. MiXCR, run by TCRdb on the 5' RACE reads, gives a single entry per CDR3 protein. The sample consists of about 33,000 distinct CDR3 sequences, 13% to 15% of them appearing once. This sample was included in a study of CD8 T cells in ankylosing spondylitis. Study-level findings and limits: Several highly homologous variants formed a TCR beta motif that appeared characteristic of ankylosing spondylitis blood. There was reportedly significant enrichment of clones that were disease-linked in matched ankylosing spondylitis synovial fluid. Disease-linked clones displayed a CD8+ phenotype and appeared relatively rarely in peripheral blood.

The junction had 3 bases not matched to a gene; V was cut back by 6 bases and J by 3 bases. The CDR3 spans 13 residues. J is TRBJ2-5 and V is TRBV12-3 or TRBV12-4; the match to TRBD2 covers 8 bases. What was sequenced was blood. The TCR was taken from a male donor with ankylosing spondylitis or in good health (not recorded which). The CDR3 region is CASRSLAEETQYF. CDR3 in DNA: TGTGCCAGCAGGTCACTAGCGGAAGAGACCCAGTACTTC.